The rows below give T cell receptor beta chains drawn from one sample of a study of memory CD4+ T cells and cytomegalovirus serostatus. The protocol was immunoSEQ multiplex PCR, while the TCRdb copy is restricted to in-frame clones and leaves out a portion. The sample lists roughly 50,000 clones; approximately 81% were seen once. Sequenced material: memory CD4+ T cells from blood. The receptors come from an adult in good health and CMV-seronegative. Some clones in this sample may be carry-over from other donors' samples. CDR3s include the opening cysteine and the closing phenylalanine or tryptophan. D genes are given only for firm matches. Part of the rows lack a size; the others show once, few, many or a class for expanded clones.

D: .
V: TRBV4-1
size: once
J: TRBJ2-5
DNA: TGCGCCAGCAGCCAATCACAGGCGGGGTATCAAGAGACCCAGTACTTC
CDR3: CASSQSQAGYQETQYF

D: .
V: TRBV5-6
size: .
J: TRBJ1-2
DNA: TGTGCCAGCAGCCTAGGGACTACTTGGGGCTACACCTTC
CDR3: CASSLGTTWGYTF

D: .
V: TRBV30
size: .
J: TRBJ2-1
DNA: TGTGCCTGGACTTCCGAGACTTGGAGGGAGCGCTTCTTC
CDR3: CAWTSETWRERFF

D: TRBD2
V: TRBV27
size: .
J: TRBJ2-7
DNA: TGTGCCAGCAGACCAAGGTCGCGGGAGCCCCCCTACGAGCAGTACTTC
CDR3: CASRPRSREPPYEQYF

D: TRBD2
V: TRBV9
size: .
J: TRBJ2-5
DNA: TGTGCCAGCAGCGTAGGTGGGCTAGCGGGGCCCCAAGAGACCCAGTACTTC
CDR3: CASSVGGLAGPQETQYF

D: .
V: TRBV30
size: .
J: TRBJ2-3
DNA: TGTGCCTGGAGTGTACTAGGTGTCGATACGCAGTATTTT
CDR3: CAWSVLGVDTQYF

D: .
V: TRBV16
size: .
J: TRBJ1-2
DNA: TGTGCCAGCAGCCAATTTTCCTGGTCTCGGCCGCATGGCTACACCTTC
CDR3: CASSQFSWSRPHGYTF

D: TRBD2
V: TRBV2
size: .
J: TRBJ2-7
DNA: TGTGCCAGCAGTCAACTAGCGGGCCCCTACGAGCAGTACTTC
CDR3: CASSQLAGPYEQYF

D: .
V: TRBV6-6
size: .
J: TRBJ2-1
DNA: TGTGCCAGCTTAGGCGGGACTCTCGGCGACAATGAGCAGTTCTTC
CDR3: CASLGGTLGDNEQFF

D: .
V: TRBV11-2
size: .
J: TRBJ1-1
DNA: TGTGCCAGCAGCCTGGGAACACGACGGACTGAAGCTTTCTTT
CDR3: CASSLGTRRTEAFF

D: .
V: TRBV28
size: .
J: TRBJ1-2
DNA: TGTGCCACCCAGGGGCTGGAAAATGGCTACACCTTC
CDR3: CATQGLENGYTF

D: TRBD1
V: TRBV5-4
size: .
J: TRBJ2-7
DNA: TGTGCCAGCAGCCCGGAACCACAGGGGTCCTACGAGCAGTACTTC
CDR3: CASSPEPQGSYEQYF

D: .
V: TRBV27
size: .
J: TRBJ1-5
DNA: TGTGCCAGCAGTTTTGACAGGACTAGCAATCAGCCCCAGCATTTT
CDR3: CASSFDRTSNQPQHF

D: .
V: TRBV27
size: .
J: TRBJ2-1
DNA: TGTGCCAGCAGTAGGCTGGTCAGCAGTTATGAGCAGTTCTTC
CDR3: CASSRLVSSYEQFF

D: .
V: TRBV30
size: .
J: TRBJ1-2
DNA: TGTGCCTGGAGCCGAACGGACAGTCGCTATGGCTACACCTTC
CDR3: CAWSRTDSRYGYTF

D: TRBD2
V: TRBV4-2
size: few
J: TRBJ2-7
DNA: TGTGCCAGCAGCCAACAAACCGGGACTAGCGGCACCTACGAGCAGTACTTC
CDR3: CASSQQTGTSGTYEQYF